Included here is one TCR beta chain sequence, with context. Its antigen is currently unknown. Because it lacks the conserved phenylalanine or tryptophan at the end, this CDR3 is likely a read error. Source study methods: The study built a papillary thyroid cancer distant-metastasis classifier from CDR3 differences across clinicopathological groups. TCRdb reanalyzed the PCR reads via MiXCR. TCRdb, rather than the study authors, made the V and J calls. This repertoire shows some 28,000 clones, roughly 20% found once; its top ten account for 39%. This entry comes from a study of metastatic and nonmetastatic thyroid tumors. Across the study: Samples came from malignant and benign thyroid patients, and repertoires were compared across blood and tumor or nodule tissue. Overall study findings and caveats: As reported, TCR beta diversity in blood and tumor was significantly higher in malignant thyroid tumors than in benign nodules.

None of the patients had undergone any treatment ahead of thyroid surgery. Germline CDR1 is SNHLY and CDR2 is FYNNEI. Trimming cost V 6 bases and J 9 bases, with 12 bases left between them. The CDR3 covers 12 residues. The chain recombines TRBV2 with TRBJ2-1; D is possibly TRBD1 (5 bases). The sample was blood. The receptor was derived from a female donor with papillary thyroid cancer or a benign thyroid nodule (not recorded which). Some clones in this sample may be carry-over from other donors' samples. The CDR3 reads CASSPWGGEQFL. The CDR3 nucleotides read TGTGCCAGCAGCCCATGGGGCGGTGAGCAGTTCTTG.